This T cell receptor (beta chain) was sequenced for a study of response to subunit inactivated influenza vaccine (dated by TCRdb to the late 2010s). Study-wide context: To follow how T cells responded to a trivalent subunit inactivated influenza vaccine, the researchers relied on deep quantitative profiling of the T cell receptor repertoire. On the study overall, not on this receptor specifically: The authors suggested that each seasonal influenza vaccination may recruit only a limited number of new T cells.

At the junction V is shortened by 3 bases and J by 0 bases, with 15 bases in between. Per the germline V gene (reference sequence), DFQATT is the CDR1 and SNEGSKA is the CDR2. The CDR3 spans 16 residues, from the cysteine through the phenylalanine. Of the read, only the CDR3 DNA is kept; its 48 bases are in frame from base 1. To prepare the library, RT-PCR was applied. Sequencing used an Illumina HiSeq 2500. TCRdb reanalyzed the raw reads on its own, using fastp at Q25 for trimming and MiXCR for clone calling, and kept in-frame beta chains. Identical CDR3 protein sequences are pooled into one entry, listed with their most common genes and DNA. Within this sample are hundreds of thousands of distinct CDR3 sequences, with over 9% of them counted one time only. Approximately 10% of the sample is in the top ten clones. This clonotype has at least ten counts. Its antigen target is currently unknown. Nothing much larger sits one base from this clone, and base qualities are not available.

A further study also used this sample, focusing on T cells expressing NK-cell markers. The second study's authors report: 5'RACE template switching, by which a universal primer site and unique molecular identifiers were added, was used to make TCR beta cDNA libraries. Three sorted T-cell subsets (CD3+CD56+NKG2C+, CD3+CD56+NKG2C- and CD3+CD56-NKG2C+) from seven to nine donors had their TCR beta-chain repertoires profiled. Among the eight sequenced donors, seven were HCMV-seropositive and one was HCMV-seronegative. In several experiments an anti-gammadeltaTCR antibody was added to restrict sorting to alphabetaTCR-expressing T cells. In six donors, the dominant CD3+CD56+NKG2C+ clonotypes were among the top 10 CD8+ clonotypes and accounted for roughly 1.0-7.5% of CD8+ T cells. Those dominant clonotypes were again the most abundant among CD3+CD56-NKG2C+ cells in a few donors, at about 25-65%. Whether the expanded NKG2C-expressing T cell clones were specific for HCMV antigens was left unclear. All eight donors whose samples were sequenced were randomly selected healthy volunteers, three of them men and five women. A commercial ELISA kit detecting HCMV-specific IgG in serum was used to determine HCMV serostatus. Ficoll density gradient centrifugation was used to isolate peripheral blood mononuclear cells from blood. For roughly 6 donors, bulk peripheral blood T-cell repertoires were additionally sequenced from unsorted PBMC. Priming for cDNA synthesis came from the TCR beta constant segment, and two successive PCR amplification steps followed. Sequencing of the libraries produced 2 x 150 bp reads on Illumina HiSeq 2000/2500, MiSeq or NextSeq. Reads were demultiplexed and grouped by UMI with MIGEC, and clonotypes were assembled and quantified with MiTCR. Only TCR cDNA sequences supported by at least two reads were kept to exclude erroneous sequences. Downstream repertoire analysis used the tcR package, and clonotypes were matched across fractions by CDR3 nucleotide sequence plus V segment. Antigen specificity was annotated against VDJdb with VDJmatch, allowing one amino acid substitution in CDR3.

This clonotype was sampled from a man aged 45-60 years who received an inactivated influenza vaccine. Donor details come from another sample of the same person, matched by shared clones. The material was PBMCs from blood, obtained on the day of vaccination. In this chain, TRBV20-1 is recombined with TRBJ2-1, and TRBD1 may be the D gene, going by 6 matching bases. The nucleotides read TGCAGTGCTAGGATGGTAGGGGGAGACTCCTACAATGAGCAGTTCTTC. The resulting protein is CSARMVGGDSYNEQFF.